This TCR beta chain was sequenced in a study of blood T cells in healthy people across ages. A second PCR, run for about 6 to 11 cycles, used a sample-barcoded 5' primer plus a J-beta primer mix. Each CDR3 protein is one row after TCRdb ran MiXCR on the 5' RACE reads. The sample lists about 800,000 distinct CDR3 sequences; around 25% were seen once. V was clipped by 6 bases and J by 5 bases; unmatched bases: 23. Per germline, CDR1 MNHEY and CDR2 SVGEGT. The CDR3 covers 20 residues. To note about this clonotype: Its specificity is not known.

The study's findings and limits: Because donor CMV status was unknown, expanded clonotype changes were possibly confounded.

In each sample, at least 6.5 million PBMCs were isolated. Samples each had at least 6 micrograms of total RNA extracted. These data were also filed under a second study, of T cells of mothers and their children.

The sequence came from a boy between 5 and 17 years old in good health. Sample: blood. This sequence joins TRBV6-2 or TRBV6-3 and TRBJ2-1, with 9 bases identical to TRBD2. As DNA, the CDR3 is TGTGCCAGCAGCCGCTGGGGAGTAGCGGGAGTGGCCCTACGGGACAATGAGCAGTTCTTC. Translating it yields CASSRWGVAGVALRDNEQFF.